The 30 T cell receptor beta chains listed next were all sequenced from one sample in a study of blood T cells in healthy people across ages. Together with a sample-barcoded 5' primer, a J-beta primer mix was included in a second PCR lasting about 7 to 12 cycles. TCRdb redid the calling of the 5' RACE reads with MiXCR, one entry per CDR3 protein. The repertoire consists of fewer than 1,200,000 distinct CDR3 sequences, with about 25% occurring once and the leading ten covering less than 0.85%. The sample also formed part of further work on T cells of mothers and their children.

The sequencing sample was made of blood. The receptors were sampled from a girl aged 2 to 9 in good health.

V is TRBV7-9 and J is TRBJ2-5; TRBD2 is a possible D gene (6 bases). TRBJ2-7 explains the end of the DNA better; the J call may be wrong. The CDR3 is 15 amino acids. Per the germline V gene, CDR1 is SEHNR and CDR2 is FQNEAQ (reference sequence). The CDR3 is CASSSAGRGAYEQYF. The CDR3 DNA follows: TGTGCCAGCAGCTCTGCCGGGAGAGGGGCCTACGAGCAGTACTTC.

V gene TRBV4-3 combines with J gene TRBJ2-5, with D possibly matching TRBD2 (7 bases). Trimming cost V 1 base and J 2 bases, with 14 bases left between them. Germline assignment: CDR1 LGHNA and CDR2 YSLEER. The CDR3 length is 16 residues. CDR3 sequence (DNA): TGCGCCAGCAGCCAAGGGCGGGGGCGGGGGCAAGAGACCCAGTACTTC. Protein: CASSQGRGRGQETQYF.

The CDR3 DNA follows: TGCGCCAGCAGCCAAGAGAGACTAGCGGGGGTAACAGATACGCAGTATTTT. Translation gives CASSQERLAGVTDTQYF. The chain is built from TRBV4-3 and TRBJ2-3; TRBD2 agrees at 12 bases. Trimming cost V 0 bases and J 3 bases; bases outside gene matches: 4. Per germline, CDR1 LGHNA and CDR2 YSLEER. The CDR3 sequence is 17 residues long.

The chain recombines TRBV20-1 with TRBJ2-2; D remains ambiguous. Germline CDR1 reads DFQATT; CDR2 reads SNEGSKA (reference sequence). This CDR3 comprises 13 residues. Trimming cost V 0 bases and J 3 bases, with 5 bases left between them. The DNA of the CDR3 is TGCAGTGCTAGAGATCGGTACACCGGGGAGCTGTTTTTT. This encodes CSARDRYTGELFF.

CDR3 nucleotides: TGTGCCAGCAGTCCGGTGGGAAGCAATCAGCCCCAGCATTTT. Amino acids: CASSPVGSNQPQHF. The rearrangement uses TRBV12-3 or TRBV12-4 and TRBJ1-5, with D hard to call. The CDR3 consists of 14 residues. Trimming took 5 bases from V and 1 from J, leaving 9 bases between them.

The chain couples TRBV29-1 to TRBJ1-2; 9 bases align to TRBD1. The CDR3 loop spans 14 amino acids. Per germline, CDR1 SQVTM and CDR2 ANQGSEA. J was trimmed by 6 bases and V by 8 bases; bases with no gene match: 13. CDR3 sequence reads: CSSKEQGAQDGYTF. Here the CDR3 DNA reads TGCAGCTCCAAAGAACAGGGGGCGCAAGATGGCTACACCTTC.

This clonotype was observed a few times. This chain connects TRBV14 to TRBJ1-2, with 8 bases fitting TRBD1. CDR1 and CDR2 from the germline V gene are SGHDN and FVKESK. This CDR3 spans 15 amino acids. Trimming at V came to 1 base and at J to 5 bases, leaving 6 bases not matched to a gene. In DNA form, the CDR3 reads TGTGCCAGCAGCCAAGCCGGGACAGGTTCTTATGGCTACACCTTC. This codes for CASSQAGTGSYGYTF.

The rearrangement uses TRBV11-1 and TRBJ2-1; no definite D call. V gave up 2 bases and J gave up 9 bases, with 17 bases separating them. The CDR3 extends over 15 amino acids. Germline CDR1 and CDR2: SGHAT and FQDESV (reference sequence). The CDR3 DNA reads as TGTGCCAGCAGCTTATTTACGTTAACGCCAGTTGAGCAGTTCTTC. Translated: CASSLFTLTPVEQFF.

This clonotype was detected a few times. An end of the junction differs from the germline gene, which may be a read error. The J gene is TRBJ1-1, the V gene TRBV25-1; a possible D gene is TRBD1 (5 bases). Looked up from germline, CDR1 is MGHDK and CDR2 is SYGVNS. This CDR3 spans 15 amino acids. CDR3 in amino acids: CASSPKGTPNAEAFF. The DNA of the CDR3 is TGTGCCAGCAGTCCCAAAGGGACCCCGAACGCTGAAGCTTTCTTT.

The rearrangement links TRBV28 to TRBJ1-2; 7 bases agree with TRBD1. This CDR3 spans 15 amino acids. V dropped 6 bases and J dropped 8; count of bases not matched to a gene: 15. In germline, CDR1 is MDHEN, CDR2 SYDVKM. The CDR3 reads CASSYDIGTEGGYTF. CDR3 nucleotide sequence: TGTGCCAGCAGCTACGACATCGGGACAGAGGGGGGCTACACCTTC.

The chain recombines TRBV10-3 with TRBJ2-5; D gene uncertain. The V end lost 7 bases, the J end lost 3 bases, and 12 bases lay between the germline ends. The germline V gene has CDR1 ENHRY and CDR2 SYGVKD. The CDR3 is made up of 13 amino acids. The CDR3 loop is CAITPAPEETQYF. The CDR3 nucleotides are TGTGCCATCACTCCGGCCCCGGAAGAGACCCAGTACTTC.

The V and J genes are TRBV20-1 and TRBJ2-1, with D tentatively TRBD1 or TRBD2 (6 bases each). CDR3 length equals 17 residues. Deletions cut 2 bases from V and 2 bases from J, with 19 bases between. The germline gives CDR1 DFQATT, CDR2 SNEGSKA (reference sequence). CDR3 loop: CSARSRLGGLAYNEQFF. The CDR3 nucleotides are TGCAGTGCTAGATCTCGGTTAGGGGGGCTGGCCTACAATGAGCAGTTCTTC.

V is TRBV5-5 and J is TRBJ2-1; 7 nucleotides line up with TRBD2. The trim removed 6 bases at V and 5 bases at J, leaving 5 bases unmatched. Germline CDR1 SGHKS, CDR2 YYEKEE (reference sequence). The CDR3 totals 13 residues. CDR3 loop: CASKRGGDNEQFF. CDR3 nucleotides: TGTGCCAGCAAGCGGGGAGGAGACAATGAGCAGTTCTTC.

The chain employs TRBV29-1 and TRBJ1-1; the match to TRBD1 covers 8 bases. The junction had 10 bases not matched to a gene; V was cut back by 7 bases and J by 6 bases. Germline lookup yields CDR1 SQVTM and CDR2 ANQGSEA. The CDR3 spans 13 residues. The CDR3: CSAGGQAMAEAFF. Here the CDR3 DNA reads TGCAGCGCTGGGGGACAGGCTATGGCTGAAGCTTTCTTT.

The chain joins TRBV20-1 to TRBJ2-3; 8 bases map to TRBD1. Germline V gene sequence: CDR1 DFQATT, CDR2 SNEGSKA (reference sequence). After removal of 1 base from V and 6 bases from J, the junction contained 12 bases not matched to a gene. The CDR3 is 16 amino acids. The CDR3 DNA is TGCAGTGCTAGAGTGGACAGGGAGGTCGTGGCGGATACGCAGTATTTT. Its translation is CSARVDREVVADTQYF.

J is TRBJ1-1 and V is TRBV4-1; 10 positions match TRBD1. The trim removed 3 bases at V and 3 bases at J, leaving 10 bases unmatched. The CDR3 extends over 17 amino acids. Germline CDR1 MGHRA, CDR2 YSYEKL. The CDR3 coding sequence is TGCGCCAGCAGCCATATGGGACAGGGGATCCTGGACACTGAAGCTTTCTTT. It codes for CASSHMGQGILDTEAFF.

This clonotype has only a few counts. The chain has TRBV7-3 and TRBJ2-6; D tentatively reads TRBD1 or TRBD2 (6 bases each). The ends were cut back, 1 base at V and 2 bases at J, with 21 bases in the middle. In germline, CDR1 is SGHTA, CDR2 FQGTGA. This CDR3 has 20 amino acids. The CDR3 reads CASSLIAPGQGTPGANVLTF. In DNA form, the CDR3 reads TGTGCCAGCAGCTTAATAGCGCCCGGTCAGGGGACTCCTGGGGCCAACGTCCTGACTTTC.

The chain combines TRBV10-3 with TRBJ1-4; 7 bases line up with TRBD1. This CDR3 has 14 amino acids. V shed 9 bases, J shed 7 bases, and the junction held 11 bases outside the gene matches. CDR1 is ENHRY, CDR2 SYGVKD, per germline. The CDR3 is CAISSGTEFEKLFF. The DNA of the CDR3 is TGTGCCATTTCGTCCGGGACAGAGTTTGAAAAACTGTTTTTT.

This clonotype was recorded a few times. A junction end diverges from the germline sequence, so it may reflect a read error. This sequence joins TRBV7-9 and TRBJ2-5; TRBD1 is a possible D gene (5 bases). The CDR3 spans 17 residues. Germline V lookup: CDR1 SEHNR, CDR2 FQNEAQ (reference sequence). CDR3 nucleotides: TGTGCCAGCAGCTTAGATAGGGGATTGGCACCAAGAGAGACCCAGCACTTC. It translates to CASSLDRGLAPRETQHF.

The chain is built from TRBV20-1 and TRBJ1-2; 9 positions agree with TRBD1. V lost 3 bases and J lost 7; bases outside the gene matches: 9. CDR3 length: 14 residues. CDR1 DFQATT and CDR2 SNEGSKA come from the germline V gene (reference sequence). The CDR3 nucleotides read TGCAGTGCTAGGGCCTTAACAGGGGGCTCTGGCTACACCTTC. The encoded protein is CSARALTGGSGYTF.

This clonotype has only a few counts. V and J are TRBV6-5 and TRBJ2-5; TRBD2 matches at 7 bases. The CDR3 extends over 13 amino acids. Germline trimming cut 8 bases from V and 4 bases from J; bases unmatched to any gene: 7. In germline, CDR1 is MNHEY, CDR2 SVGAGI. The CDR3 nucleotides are TGTGCCAGCTCACGCGGGACTACAGAGACCCAGTACTTC. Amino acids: CASSRGTTETQYF.

The CDR3 here is CASSLKQGASEAFF. The CDR3 DNA follows: TGTGCCAGCTCACTTAAACAGGGGGCTTCTGAAGCTTTCTTT. The V and J genes are TRBV18 and TRBJ1-1, with 9 bases lining up with TRBD1. The CDR3 loop spans 14 amino acids. Per germline, CDR1 KGHSH and CDR2 LQKENI. V lost 4 bases and J lost 6; bases outside the gene matches: 6. Full variable domain (missing parts from reference TRBV18 and TRBJ1-1): NAGVMQNPRHLVRRRGQEARLRCSPMKGHSHVYWYRQLPEEGLKFMVYLQKENIIDESGMPKERFSAEFPKEGPSILRIQQVVRGDSAAYFCASSLKQGASEAFFGQGTRLTVV.

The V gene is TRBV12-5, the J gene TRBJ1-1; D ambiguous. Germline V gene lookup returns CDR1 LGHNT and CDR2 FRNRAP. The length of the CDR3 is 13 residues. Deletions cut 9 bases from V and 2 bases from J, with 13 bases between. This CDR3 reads CASARVANTEAFF. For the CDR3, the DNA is TGTGCTAGCGCCCGGGTGGCCAACACTGAAGCTTTCTTT.

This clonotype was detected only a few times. The CDR3 loop is CASSPGVDRRNNSPLHF. CDR3 bases: TGTGCCAGCAGCCCGGGGGTAGATCGTCGAAATAATTCACCCCTCCACTTT. V gene TRBV7-9 combines with J gene TRBJ1-6; weak D call: TRBD1 (5 bases). The germline V gene encodes CDR1 SEHNR and CDR2 FQNEAQ (reference sequence). V lost 5 bases and J 5 bases, leaving 19 bases between the germline ends. This CDR3 spans 17 amino acids.

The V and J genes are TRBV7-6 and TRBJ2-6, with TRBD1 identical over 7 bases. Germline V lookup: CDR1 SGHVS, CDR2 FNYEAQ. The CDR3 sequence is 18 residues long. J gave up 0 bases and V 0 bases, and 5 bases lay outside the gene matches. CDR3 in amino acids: CASSLARQGSSGANVLTF. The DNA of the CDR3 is TGTGCCAGCAGCTTAGCAAGACAGGGAAGCTCTGGGGCCAACGTCCTGACTTTC.

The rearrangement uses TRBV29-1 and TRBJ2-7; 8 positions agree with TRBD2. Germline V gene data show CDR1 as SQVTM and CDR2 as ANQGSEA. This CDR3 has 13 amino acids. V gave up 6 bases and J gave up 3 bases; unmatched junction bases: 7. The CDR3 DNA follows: TGCAGCGTAACACTAAGCGGGAGCTACGAGCAGTACTTC. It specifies CSVTLSGSYEQYF.

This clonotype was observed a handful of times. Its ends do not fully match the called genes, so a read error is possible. CDR3 sequence (DNA): TGCACCAGCAGCTCCCACCCAACGGAGCAGTACTTC. It translates to CTSSSHPTEQYF. The chain uses TRBV5-1 and TRBJ2-1; D is ambiguous. The J call may be faulty, since TRBJ2-7 better matches the DNA end. The CDR3 consists of 12 residues. The germline CDR1 and CDR2 sequences are SGHRS and YFSETQ.

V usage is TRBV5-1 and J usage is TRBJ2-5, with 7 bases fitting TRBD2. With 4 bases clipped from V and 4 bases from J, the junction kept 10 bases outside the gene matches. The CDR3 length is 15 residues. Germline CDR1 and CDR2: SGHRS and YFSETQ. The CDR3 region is CASSTNTGGGETQYF. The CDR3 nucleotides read TGCGCCAGCAGCACCAACACGGGAGGAGGAGAGACCCAGTACTTC. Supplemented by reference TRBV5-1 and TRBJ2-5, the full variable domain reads KAGVTQTPRYLIKTRGQQVTLSCSPISGHRSVSWYQQTPGQGLQFLFEYFSETQRNKGNFPGRFSGRQFSNSRSEMNVSTLELGDSALYLCASSTNTGGGETQYFGPGTRLLVL.

The CDR3: CASTVDTYNSPLHF. The CDR3 coding sequence is TGTGCCAGCACCGTGGATACGTACAATTCACCCCTCCACTTT. The rearrangement uses TRBV2 and TRBJ1-6; no reliable D call. V was clipped by 7 bases and J by 7 bases, with 14 bases between them. From germline, CDR1 is SNHLY and CDR2 FYNNEI. The CDR3 totals 14 residues.

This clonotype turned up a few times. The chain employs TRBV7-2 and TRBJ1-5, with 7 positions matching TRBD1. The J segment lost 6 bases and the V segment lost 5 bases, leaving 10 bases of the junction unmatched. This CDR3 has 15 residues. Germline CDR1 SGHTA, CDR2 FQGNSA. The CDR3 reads CASSQWTGVSQPQHF. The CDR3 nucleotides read TGTGCCAGCAGCCAATGGACAGGAGTAAGTCAGCCCCAGCATTTT. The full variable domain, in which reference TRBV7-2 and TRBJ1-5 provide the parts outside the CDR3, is GAGVSQSPSNKVTEKGKDVELRCDPISGHTALYWYRQSLGQGLEFLIYFQGNSAPDKSGLPSDRFSAERTGGSVSTLTIQRTQQEDSAVYLCASSQWTGVSQPQHFGDGTRLSIL.